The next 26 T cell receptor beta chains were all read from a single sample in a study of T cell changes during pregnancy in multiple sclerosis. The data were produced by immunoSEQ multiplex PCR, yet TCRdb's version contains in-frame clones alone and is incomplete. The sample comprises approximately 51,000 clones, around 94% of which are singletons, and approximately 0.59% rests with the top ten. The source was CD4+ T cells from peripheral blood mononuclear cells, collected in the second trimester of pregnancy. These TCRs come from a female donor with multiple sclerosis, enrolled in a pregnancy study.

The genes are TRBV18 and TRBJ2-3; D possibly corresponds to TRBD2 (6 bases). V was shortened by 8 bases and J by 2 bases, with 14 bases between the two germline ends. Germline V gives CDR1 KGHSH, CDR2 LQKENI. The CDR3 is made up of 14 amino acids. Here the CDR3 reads CASPGGATTDTQYF. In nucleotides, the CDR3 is TGTGCCAGCCCCGGCGGGGCCACCACAGATACGCAGTATTTT.

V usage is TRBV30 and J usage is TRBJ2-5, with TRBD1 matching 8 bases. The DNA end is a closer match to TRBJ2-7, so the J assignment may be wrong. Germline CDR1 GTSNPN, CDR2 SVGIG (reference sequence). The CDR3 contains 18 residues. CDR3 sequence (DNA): TGTGCCTGGATTTCGAGGGGCCTCGGGACAGGTAGCTCCTACGAGCAGTACTTC. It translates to CAWISRGLGTGSSYEQYF.

The chain's CDR3 is CASSLGARQTLYEQYF. The DNA for the CDR3 is TGTGCCAGCAGCTTAGGGGCCAGACAGACCCTCTACGAGCAGTACTTC. The J gene is TRBJ2-7, the V gene TRBV7-2; D possibly corresponds to TRBD1 (5 bases). The V gene lost 1 base and the J gene lost 3 bases, with 16 bases spanning the gap. This CDR3 has 16 residues. From germline, CDR1 is SGHTA and CDR2 FQGNSA.

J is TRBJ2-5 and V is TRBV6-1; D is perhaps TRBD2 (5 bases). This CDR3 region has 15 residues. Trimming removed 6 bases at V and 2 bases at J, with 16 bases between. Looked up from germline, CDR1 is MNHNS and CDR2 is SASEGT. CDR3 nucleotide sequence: TGTGCCAGCAGCCCGCAACGAGGGCCACAAGAGACCCAGTACTTC. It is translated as CASSPQRGPQETQYF.

The CDR3 sequence: CASSRRLRGGTEAFF. In DNA, the CDR3 is TGTGCCAGCAGCCGACGGTTAAGGGGGGGGACTGAAGCTTTCTTT. V usage is TRBV6-5 and J usage is TRBJ1-1; a possible D gene is TRBD1 (6 bases). V dropped 6 bases and J dropped 5 bases, with 19 bases sitting between them. The CDR3 is made up of 15 amino acids. Per the germline V gene, CDR1 is MNHEY and CDR2 is SVGAGI.

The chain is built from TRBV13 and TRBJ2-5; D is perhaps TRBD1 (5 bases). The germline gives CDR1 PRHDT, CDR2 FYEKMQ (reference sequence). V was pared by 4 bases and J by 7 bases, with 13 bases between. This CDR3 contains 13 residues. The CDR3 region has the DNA TGTGCCAGCAGCTGGTTGGGTAGGGGGACCCAGTACTTC. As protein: CASSWLGRGTQYF.

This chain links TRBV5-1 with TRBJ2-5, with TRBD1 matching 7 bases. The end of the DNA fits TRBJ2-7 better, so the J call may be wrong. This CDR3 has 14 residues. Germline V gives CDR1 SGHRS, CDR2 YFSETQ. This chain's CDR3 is CASSGRTGSYEQYF. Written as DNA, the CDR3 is TGCGCCAGCAGCGGAAGGACAGGCTCCTACGAGCAGTACTTC.

Here the CDR3 DNA reads TGTGCCAGCAGTTACGGGGGCGCCTATGGCTACACCTTC. This encodes CASSYGGAYGYTF. V is TRBV6-5 and J is TRBJ1-2; maybe TRBD1 (6 bases). V was cut by 2 bases and J by 4 bases, with 8 bases left in between. The V gene's germline CDR1 is MNHEY and CDR2 SVGAGI. The CDR3 has 13 amino acids.

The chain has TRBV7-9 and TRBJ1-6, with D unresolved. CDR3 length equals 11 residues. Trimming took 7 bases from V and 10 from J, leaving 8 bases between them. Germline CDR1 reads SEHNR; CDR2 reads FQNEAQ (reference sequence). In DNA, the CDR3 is TGTGCCAGCACCCTCGGGTCACCCCTCCACTTT. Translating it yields CASTLGSPLHF.

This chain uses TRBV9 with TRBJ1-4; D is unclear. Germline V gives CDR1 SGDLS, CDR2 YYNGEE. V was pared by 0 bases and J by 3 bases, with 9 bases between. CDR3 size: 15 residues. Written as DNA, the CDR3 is TGTGCCAGCAGCGTAGGGACGGGGTCTAATGAAAAACTGTTTTTT. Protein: CASSVGTGSNEKLFF.

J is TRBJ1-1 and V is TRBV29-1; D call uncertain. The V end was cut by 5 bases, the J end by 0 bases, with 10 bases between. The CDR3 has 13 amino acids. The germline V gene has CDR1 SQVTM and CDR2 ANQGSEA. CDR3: CSVTESVNTEAFF. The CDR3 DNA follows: TGCAGCGTTACCGAGTCCGTGAACACTGAAGCTTTCTTT.

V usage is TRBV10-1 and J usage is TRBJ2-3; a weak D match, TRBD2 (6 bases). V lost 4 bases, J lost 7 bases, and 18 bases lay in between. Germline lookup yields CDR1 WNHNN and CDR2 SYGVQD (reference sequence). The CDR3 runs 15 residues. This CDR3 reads CASSGGSGPPHTQYF. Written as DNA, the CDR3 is TGCGCCAGCAGTGGAGGGAGCGGGCCTCCTCATACGCAGTATTTT.

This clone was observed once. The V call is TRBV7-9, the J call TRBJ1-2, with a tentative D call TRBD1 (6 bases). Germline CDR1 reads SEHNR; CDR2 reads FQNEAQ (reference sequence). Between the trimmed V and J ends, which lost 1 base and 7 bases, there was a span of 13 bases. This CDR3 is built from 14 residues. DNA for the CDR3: TGTGCCAGCAGCTTAGGTACCGGGACAATTGGCTACACCTTC. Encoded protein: CASSLGTGTIGYTF.

CDR3 in amino acids: CASSLGQKRETQYF. DNA of the CDR3: TGTGCCAGCAGCTTAGGACAAAAGCGGGAGACCCAGTACTTC. The gene calls are TRBV9 and TRBJ2-5; D may match TRBD1 or TRBD2 (5 bases each). With 4 bases removed from V and 5 bases from J, the gap between germline ends came to 15 bases. Germline CDR1 is SGDLS and CDR2 is YYNGEE. This CDR3 has 14 residues.

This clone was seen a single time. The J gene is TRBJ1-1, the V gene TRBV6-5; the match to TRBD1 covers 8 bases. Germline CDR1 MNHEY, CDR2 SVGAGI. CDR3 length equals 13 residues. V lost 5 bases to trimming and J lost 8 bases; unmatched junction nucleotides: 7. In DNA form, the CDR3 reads TGTGCCAGCAGTCGGGACAGGCGGGCCGAAGCTTTCTTT. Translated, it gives CASSRDRRAEAFF.

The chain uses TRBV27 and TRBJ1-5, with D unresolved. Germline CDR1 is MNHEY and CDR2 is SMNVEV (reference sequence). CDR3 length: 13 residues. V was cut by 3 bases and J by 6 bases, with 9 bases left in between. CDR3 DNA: TGTGCCAGCAGTTTCTCCAGCGGTCAGCCCCAGCATTTT. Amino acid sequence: CASSFSSGQPQHF.

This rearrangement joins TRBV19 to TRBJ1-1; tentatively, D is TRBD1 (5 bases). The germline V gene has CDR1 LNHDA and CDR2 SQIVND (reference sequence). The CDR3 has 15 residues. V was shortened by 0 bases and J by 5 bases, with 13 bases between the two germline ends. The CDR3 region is CASSIEHRSRTEAFF. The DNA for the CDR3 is TGTGCCAGTAGTATAGAACACAGGTCGCGTACTGAAGCTTTCTTT. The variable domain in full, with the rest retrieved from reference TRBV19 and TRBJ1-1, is DGGITQSPKYLFRKEGQNVTLSCEQNLNHDAMYWYRQDPGQGLRLIYYSQIVNDFQKGDIAEGYSVSREKKESFPLTVTSAQKNPTAFYLCASSIEHRSRTEAFFGQGTRLTVV.

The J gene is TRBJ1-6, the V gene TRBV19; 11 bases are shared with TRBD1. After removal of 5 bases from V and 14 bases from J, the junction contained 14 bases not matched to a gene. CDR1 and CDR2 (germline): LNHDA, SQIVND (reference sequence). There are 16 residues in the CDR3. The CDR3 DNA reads TGTGCCAGTAGTTCCCGAACCGGACAGGGGGCTTCTTCCCTCCACTTT. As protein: CASSSRTGQGASSLHF.

The CDR3, as DNA: TGTGCCAGCAGCTTAGAGCAGGGTATCTGGCGTGGCTACACCTTC. Protein sequence: CASSLEQGIWRGYTF. The chain joins TRBV7-2 to TRBJ1-2; TRBD1 is a possible D gene (5 bases). CDR3 size: 15 residues. The ends were cut back, 1 base at V and 7 bases at J, with 16 bases in the middle. CDR1 and CDR2 (germline): SGHTA, FQGNSA.

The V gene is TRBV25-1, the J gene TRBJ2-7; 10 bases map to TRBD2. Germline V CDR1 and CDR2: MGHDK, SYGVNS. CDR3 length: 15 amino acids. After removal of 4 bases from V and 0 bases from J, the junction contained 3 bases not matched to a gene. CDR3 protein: CASSGTSGPSYEQYF. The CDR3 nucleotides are TGTGCCAGCAGTGGGACTAGCGGCCCCTCCTACGAGCAGTACTTC.

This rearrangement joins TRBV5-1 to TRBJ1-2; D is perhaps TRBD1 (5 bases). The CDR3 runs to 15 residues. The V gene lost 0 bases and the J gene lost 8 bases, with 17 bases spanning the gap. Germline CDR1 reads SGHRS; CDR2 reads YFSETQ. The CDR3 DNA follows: TGCGCCAGCAGCTTGGTTGGCAGGGAGGTCTACGGCTACACCTTC. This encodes CASSLVGREVYGYTF.

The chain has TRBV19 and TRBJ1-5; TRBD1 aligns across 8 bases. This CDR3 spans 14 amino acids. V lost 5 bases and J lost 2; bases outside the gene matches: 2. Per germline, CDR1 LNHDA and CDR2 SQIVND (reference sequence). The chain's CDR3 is CASSSQGGNQPQHF. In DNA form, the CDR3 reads TGTGCCAGTAGTTCACAGGGGGGCAATCAGCCCCAGCATTTT.

The CDR3 here is CATSRGSGAFNEKLFF. The CDR3 DNA reads TGTGCCACCAGCAGGGGGTCAGGGGCATTTAATGAAAAACTGTTTTTT. This rearrangement joins TRBV15 to TRBJ1-4, with D possibly matching TRBD1 (6 bases). V was shortened by 3 bases and J by 4 bases, with 15 bases between the two germline ends. This CDR3 comprises 16 residues. CDR1 and CDR2 from the germline V gene are LNHNV and YYDKDF (reference sequence).

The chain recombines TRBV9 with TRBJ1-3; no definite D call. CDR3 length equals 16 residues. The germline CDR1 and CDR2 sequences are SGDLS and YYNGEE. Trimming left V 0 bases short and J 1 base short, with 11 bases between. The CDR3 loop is CASSVAEGKSGNTIYF. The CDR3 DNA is TGTGCCAGCAGCGTAGCCGAGGGTAAATCTGGAAACACCATATATTTT.

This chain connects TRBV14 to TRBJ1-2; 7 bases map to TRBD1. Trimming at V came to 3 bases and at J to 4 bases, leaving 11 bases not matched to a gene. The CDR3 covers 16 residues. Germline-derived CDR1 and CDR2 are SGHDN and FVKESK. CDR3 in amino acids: CASSHRRTGTAYGYTF. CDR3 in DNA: TGTGCCAGCAGCCACCGACGGACAGGCACGGCCTATGGCTACACCTTC. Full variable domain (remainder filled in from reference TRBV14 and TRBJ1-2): EAGVTQFPSHSVIEKGQTVTLRCDPISGHDNLYWYRRVMGKEIKFLLHFVKESKQDESGMPNNRFLAERTGGTYSTLKVQPAELEDSGVYFCASSHRRTGTAYGYTFGSGTRLTVV.

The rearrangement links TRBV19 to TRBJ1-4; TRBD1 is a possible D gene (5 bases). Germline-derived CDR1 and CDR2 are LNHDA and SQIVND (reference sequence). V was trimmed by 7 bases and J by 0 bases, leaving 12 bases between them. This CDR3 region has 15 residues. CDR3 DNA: TGTGCCAGTAACCCGACAGCGTCAACTAATGAAAAACTGTTTTTT. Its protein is CASNPTASTNEKLFF.